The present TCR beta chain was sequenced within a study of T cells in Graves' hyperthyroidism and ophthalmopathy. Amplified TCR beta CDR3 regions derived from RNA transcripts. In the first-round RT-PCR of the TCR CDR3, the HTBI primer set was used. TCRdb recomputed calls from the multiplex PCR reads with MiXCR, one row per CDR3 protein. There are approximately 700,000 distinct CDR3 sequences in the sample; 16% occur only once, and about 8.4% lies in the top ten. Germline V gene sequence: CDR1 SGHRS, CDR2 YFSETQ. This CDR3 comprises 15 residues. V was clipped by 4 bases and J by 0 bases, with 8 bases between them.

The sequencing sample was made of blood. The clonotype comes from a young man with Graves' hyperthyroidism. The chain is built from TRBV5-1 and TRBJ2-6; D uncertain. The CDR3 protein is CASSLTLSGANVLTF. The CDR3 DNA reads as TGCGCCAGCAGCCTTACACTCTCTGGGGCCAACGTCCTGACTTTC. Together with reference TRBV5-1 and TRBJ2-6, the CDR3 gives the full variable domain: KAGVTQTPRYLIKTRGQQVTLSCSPISGHRSVSWYQQTPGQGLQFLFEYFSETQRNKGNFPGRFSGRQFSNSRSEMNVSTLELGDSALYLCASSLTLSGANVLTFGAGSRLTVL.